The text below deals with one T cell receptor beta chain. The antigen remains undetermined. Noted time point: new active TB diagnosis, blood taken before or within 7 days of starting treatment. Included patients were adults of at least 18, HIV-seronegative, South African. Some clones are missing from TCRdb's copy, which holds only in-frame ones; the method was immunoSEQ multiplex PCR. The sample includes tens of thousands of clones, approximately 86% of them seen just once. This sample is part of a study of T cells in tuberculosis. Study overall: Samples predate treatment or fall within its first 7 days. Broader study findings: Active tuberculosis patients had shorter CDR3-alpha; the beta difference was nonsignificant.

The germline V gene encodes CDR1 SGHNT and CDR2 YYREEE (reference sequence). There are 14 residues in the CDR3. With V trimmed by 9 bases and J by 0 bases, 5 bases remained unmatched. The rearrangement joins TRBV5-4 to TRBJ2-2, with 7 bases lining up with TRBD1. The TCR was taken from an adult with tuberculosis. This specimen consisted of PBMCs, obtained at tuberculosis diagnosis. The CDR3 loop is CATGTDANTGELFF. The CDR3 region has the DNA TGTGCCACCGGGACAGACGCGAACACCGGGGAGCTGTTTTTT.